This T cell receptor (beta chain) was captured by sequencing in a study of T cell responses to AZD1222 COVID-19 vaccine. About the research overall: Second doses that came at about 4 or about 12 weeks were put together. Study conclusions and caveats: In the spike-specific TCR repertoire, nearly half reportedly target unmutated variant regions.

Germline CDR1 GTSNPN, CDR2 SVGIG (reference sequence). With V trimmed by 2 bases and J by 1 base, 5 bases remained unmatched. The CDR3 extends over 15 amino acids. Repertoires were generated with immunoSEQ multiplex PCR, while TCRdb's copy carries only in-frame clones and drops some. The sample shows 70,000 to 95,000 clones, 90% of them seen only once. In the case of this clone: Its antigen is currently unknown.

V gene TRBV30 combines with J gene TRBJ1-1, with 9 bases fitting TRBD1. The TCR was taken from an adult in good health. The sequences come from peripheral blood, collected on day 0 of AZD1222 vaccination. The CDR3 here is CAWSPATGGNTEAFF. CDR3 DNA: TGTGCCTGGAGTCCAGCGACAGGGGGGAACACTGAAGCTTTCTTT.